This paragraph covers one TCR beta chain sequence. Its target is unknown. The sample originates from a study of breast tumors, draining lymph nodes, adjacent tissues. This CDR3 has 11 amino acids. The germline V gene encodes CDR1 SQVTM and CDR2 ANQGSEA. V shed 6 bases and J shed 10 bases, with 15 bases lying between them. Samples came from axillary lymph nodes draining the breast cancer. General study results and limits: Compared with lymph nodes, tumors were less diverse; compared with nontumor tissue, more. Tumor T cell lymph node origin was a supported hypothesis, not proven. Compared with basal-like, luminal-like tumors shared significantly more repertoire with nontumor tissue.

TCRdb redid the calling of the multiplex PCR reads with MiXCR, one entry per CDR3 protein. In the table there are around 110,000 distinct CDR3 sequences, about 29% of which are singletons. The rearrangement joins TRBV29-1 to TRBJ1-1; no reliable D call. The sample comprised axillary lymph node tissue. The TCR comes from a female donor with breast cancer. Some clones in this sample may be carry-over from other donors' samples. This CDR3 reads CSVPGPGGAFF. CDR3 nucleotides: TGCAGCGTCCCGGGTCCTGGAGGAGCTTTCTTT.